The 28 T cell receptor beta chains in this list originate from one sample, sequenced in a study of OX40 agonist ivuxolimab in advanced cancers. Method: immunoSEQ multiplex PCR; TCRdb's copy keeps in-frame clones and lacks some. The sample has just under 85,000 clones, less than 90% seen once. Sequences were derived from CD4+ or CD8+ T cells sorted from blood, sampled in a trial of the OX40 agonist ivuxolimab. These receptors were obtained from an adult with an advanced solid tumor such as melanoma, head and neck, liver or kidney cancer.

This clone showed up just a few times. V is TRBV30 and J is TRBJ1-5, with D hard to call. Looked up from germline, CDR1 is GTSNPN and CDR2 is SVGIG (reference sequence). V was clipped by 2 bases and J by 2 bases, with 7 bases between them. This CDR3 comprises 13 residues. CDR3 region: CAWSLAGNQPQHF. CDR3 in DNA: TGTGCCTGGAGTTTAGCAGGCAATCAGCCCCAGCATTTT.

This chain uses TRBV5-5 with TRBJ1-5, with D unclear. The CDR3 covers 15 residues. Germline CDR1 reads SGHKS; CDR2 reads YYEKEE (reference sequence). Between the trimmed V and J ends, which lost 1 base and 3 bases, there was a span of 11 bases. This chain's CDR3 is CASSLYVDHNQPQHF. In DNA, the CDR3 is TGTGCCAGCAGCTTGTATGTAGACCACAATCAGCCCCAGCATTTT.

This clone was found a few times. V is TRBV19 and J is TRBJ1-6; 8 nucleotides match TRBD1. After removal of 6 bases from V and 7 bases from J, the junction contained 8 bases not matched to a gene. The CDR3 is 15 amino acids. From germline, CDR1 is LNHDA and CDR2 SQIVND (reference sequence). CDR3 nucleotide sequence: TGTGCCAGTAGCGCCCGGACAGGGTTCAATTCACCCCTCCACTTT. It is translated as CASSARTGFNSPLHF.

This clone was seen only a few times. This sequence joins TRBV7-2 and TRBJ1-1; possibly TRBD1 for D (5 bases). Trimming pared 1 base from V and 13 bases from J, leaving 10 bases between. The CDR3 is made up of 11 amino acids. The germline CDR1 and CDR2 sequences are SGHTA and FQGNSA. For the CDR3, the DNA is TGTGCCAGCAGCTTAGGGTCCGGGGGTTTCTTT. Translation gives CASSLGSGGFF.

The chain is built from TRBV27 and TRBJ2-7; 8 bases line up with TRBD1. The CDR3 has 14 amino acids. J lost 0 bases, V lost 6 bases, and 4 bases had no gene match. Germline assignment: CDR1 MNHEY and CDR2 SMNVEV (reference sequence). Here the CDR3 DNA reads TGTGCCAGCAGCTACGGACAGGGCTCCTACGAGCAGTACTTC. Translation: CASSYGQGSYEQYF.

The chain recombines TRBV18 with TRBJ2-7, with D possibly matching TRBD1 (6 bases). This CDR3 has 14 amino acids. The germline CDR1 and CDR2 sequences are KGHSH and LQKENI. With 5 bases removed from V and 7 bases from J, the gap between germline ends came to 18 bases. DNA of the CDR3: TGTGCCAGCTCATACGTACAGGGCTGGGGGGAGCAGTACTTC. Residues: CASSYVQGWGEQYF.

The chain combines TRBV27 with TRBJ2-1; 9 bases are shared with TRBD2. The CDR3 totals 16 residues. CDR1 MNHEY and CDR2 SMNVEV come from the germline V gene (reference sequence). Trimming removed 2 bases from V and 1 base from J; junction bases left unmatched: 3. The CDR3 sequence is CASSLISGGSYNEQFF. CDR3 sequence (DNA): TGTGCCAGCAGTTTAATTAGCGGGGGATCCTACAATGAGCAGTTCTTC.

The chain has TRBV11-2 and TRBJ2-2; 8 positions agree with TRBD1. After removal of 5 bases from V and 2 bases from J, the junction contained 4 bases not matched to a gene. Germline values: CDR1 SGHAT, CDR2 FQNNGV. The CDR3 covers 15 residues. CDR3 DNA: TGTGCCAGCAGCCCCGGACAGGGTAACACCGGGGAGCTGTTTTTT. Protein sequence: CASSPGQGNTGELFF.

The CDR3 DNA follows: TGCGCCAGCAGCTTCGGGCACTCGAACACTGAAGCTTTCTTT. Translation gives CASSFGHSNTEAFF. The chain couples TRBV5-1 to TRBJ1-1; D unresolved. V lost 2 bases and J 1 base, leaving 9 bases between the germline ends. CDR1 and CDR2 (germline): SGHRS, YFSETQ. The CDR3 is 14 residues long. The variable domain in full, completed from reference TRBV5-1 and TRBJ1-1, reads KAGVTQTPRYLIKTRGQQVTLSCSPISGHRSVSWYQQTPGQGLQFLFEYFSETQRNKGNFPGRFSGRQFSNSRSEMNVSTLELGDSALYLCASSFGHSNTEAFFGQGTRLTVV.

The chain carries TRBV6-5 and TRBJ2-2, with D uncertain. Germline V gives CDR1 MNHEY, CDR2 SVGAGI. There are 16 residues in the CDR3. V was shortened by 0 bases and J by 4 bases, with 12 bases between the two germline ends. CDR3 loop: CASSYSMQSFTGELFF. As DNA, the CDR3 is TGTGCCAGCAGTTACTCGATGCAAAGCTTCACCGGGGAGCTGTTTTTT.

This chain uses TRBV4-1 with TRBJ2-5, with 10 bases matching TRBD2. The CDR3 has 16 amino acids. V was pared by 1 base and J by 2 bases, with 4 bases of the junction left unmatched. Per the germline V gene, CDR1 is MGHRA and CDR2 is YSYEKL. The CDR3 is CASSQVASGGQETQYF. The CDR3 DNA reads TGCGCCAGCAGCCAAGTGGCTAGCGGGGGACAAGAGACCCAGTACTTC.

This clone appeared a single time. The chain uses TRBV7-2 and TRBJ2-3; the D is unclear. The CDR3 totals 13 residues. Germline V CDR1 and CDR2: SGHTA, FQGNSA. The ends were cut back, 7 bases at V and 6 bases at J, with 14 bases in the middle. CDR3 region: CASTTLVGDTQYF. The DNA of the CDR3 is TGTGCCAGCACCACCTTAGTAGGGGATACGCAGTATTTT.

The gene calls are TRBV19 and TRBJ2-1, with TRBD2 as a possible D gene (5 bases). The CDR3 length is 16 residues. V was clipped by 8 bases and J by 1 base, with 18 bases between them. CDR1 is LNHDA and CDR2 is SQIVND in the germline V gene (reference sequence). CDR3 loop: CASARDPRRSYNEQFF. CDR3 bases: TGTGCCAGTGCTCGGGATCCCCGGCGGTCCTACAATGAGCAGTTCTTC. Drawing the rest from reference TRBV19 and TRBJ2-1, the complete variable domain is DGGITQSPKYLFRKEGQNVTLSCEQNLNHDAMYWYRQDPGQGLRLIYYSQIVNDFQKGDIAEGYSVSREKKESFPLTVTSAQKNPTAFYLCASARDPRRSYNEQFFGPGTRLTVL.

This CDR3 reads CASSLGLAKNIQYF. The CDR3, as DNA: TGTGCCAGCAGCTTAGGGTTAGCCAAAAACATTCAGTACTTC. The chain employs TRBV7-2 and TRBJ2-4, with D hard to call. V shed 1 base and J shed 0 bases, with 4 bases lying between them. The CDR3 is 14 amino acids. Germline CDR1 is SGHTA and CDR2 is FQGNSA.

The chain links TRBV5-6 to TRBJ1-1; D is unresolved. V was trimmed by 1 base and J by 4 bases, leaving 14 bases between them. The germline V gene encodes CDR1 SGHDT and CDR2 YYEEEE. The CDR3 has 15 residues. The CDR3 reads CASSLIAASLTEAFF. In nucleotides, the CDR3 is TGTGCCAGCAGCTTGATTGCGGCGTCGCTCACTGAAGCTTTCTTT.

The chain combines TRBV27 with TRBJ2-7; 7 bases agree with TRBD2. This CDR3 has 15 residues. The J segment lost 5 bases and the V segment lost 5 bases, leaving 12 bases of the junction unmatched. Germline loops: CDR1 MNHEY, CDR2 SMNVEV (reference sequence). The CDR3 sequence: CASSTGTTVRDEQYF. The DNA of the CDR3 is TGTGCCAGCAGTACCGGGACTACCGTCAGGGACGAGCAGTACTTC.

This sequence joins TRBV7-8 and TRBJ1-6, with D uncertain. This CDR3 comprises 15 residues. The germline V and J ends were trimmed by 1 base and 1 base, with 5 bases remaining between them. Germline loops: CDR1 SGHVS, CDR2 FQNEAQ. The CDR3 sequence: CASSLELSYNSPLHF. The DNA for the CDR3 is TGTGCCAGCAGCTTAGAATTATCCTATAATTCACCCCTCCACTTT.

The chain uses TRBV6-4 and TRBJ2-6; 10 nucleotides align to TRBD1. The V gene end was trimmed by 2 bases and the J gene end by 4 bases; junction bases not matched to a gene: 8. This CDR3 contains 18 residues. Germline lookup yields CDR1 MRHNA and CDR2 SNTAGT. CDR3 DNA: TGTGCCAGCAGTGACACCAGACAGGGGGCGGAAGGGGCCAACGTCCTGACTTTC. Translated: CASSDTRQGAEGANVLTF.

This clone came up a few times. This chain links TRBV5-1 with TRBJ1-3, with D unclear. Trimming pared 4 bases from V and 0 bases from J, leaving 11 bases between. The CDR3 consists of 15 residues. From germline, CDR1 is SGHRS and CDR2 YFSETQ. In DNA, the CDR3 is TGCGCCAGCAGCCTGAATGACGGCTCTGGAAACACCATATATTTT. Translation gives CASSLNDGSGNTIYF.

This clone was seen just once. The chain recombines TRBV7-2 with TRBJ2-4; D not certain. CDR1 SGHTA and CDR2 FQGNSA come from the germline V gene. This CDR3 comprises 14 residues. Trimming shortened V by 1 base and J by 7 bases, and 11 bases separated the two germline ends. CDR3: CASSLDAIGNIQYF. The DNA for the CDR3 is TGTGCCAGCAGCTTAGATGCGATTGGGAACATTCAGTACTTC.

The J gene is TRBJ2-1, the V gene TRBV23-1; D is tentatively TRBD1 or TRBD2 (5 bases each). TRBV23-1 is labeled an ORF, and its function is uncertain. V lost 3 bases and J 6 bases, leaving 12 bases between the germline ends. This CDR3 is 14 amino acids long. This CDR3 reads CASSQGDECNEQFF. DNA of the CDR3: TGCGCCAGCAGTCAGGGGGATGAGTGCAATGAGCAGTTCTTC.

The chain links TRBV30 to TRBJ2-5; D remains ambiguous. The V end was cut by 4 bases, the J end by 1 base, with 7 bases between. Germline CDR1 and CDR2: GTSNPN and SVGIG (reference sequence). The CDR3 loop spans 12 amino acids. The CDR3, as DNA: TGTGCCTGGAATCCCGCCCAAGAGACCCAGTACTTC. Amino acid sequence: CAWNPAQETQYF.

The V call is TRBV5-1, the J call TRBJ1-2; no firm D call. V lost 3 bases and J lost 2, with 8 bases in between. This CDR3 is 13 amino acids long. Germline V gene lookup returns CDR1 SGHRS and CDR2 YFSETQ. CDR3: CASSSTENYGYTF. Written as DNA, the CDR3 is TGCGCCAGCAGCTCTACAGAGAACTATGGCTACACCTTC.

The rearrangement uses TRBV6-1 and TRBJ1-2; D ambiguous. V was cut by 5 bases and J by 2 bases, with 9 bases left in between. The germline CDR1 and CDR2 sequences are MNHNS and SASEGT. The CDR3 contains 13 residues. CDR3 nucleotide sequence: TGTGCCAGCAGTCCAAAGGACAACTATGGCTACACCTTC. It yields the protein CASSPKDNYGYTF.

The rearrangement links TRBV29-1 to TRBJ2-3; a possible D gene is TRBD2 (5 bases). V was clipped by 4 bases and J by 2 bases, with 13 bases between them. CDR1 SQVTM and CDR2 ANQGSEA come from the germline V gene. The CDR3 consists of 14 residues. The CDR3: CSVGEAGLTDTQYF. The CDR3, as DNA: TGCAGCGTTGGCGAGGCGGGCCTCACAGATACGCAGTATTTT.

V and J are TRBV6-5 and TRBJ2-3, with D unresolved. Germline V gene lookup returns CDR1 MNHEY and CDR2 SVGAGI. The CDR3 sequence is 14 residues long. V lost 7 bases and J 4 bases, leaving 15 bases between the germline ends. The CDR3 sequence: CASIPPGRADTQYF. DNA of the CDR3: TGTGCCAGCATCCCCCCGGGTAGGGCAGATACGCAGTATTTT.

The sample holds one count of this clone. The chain combines TRBV11-2 with TRBJ2-3; TRBD2 aligns across 8 bases. The CDR3 totals 16 residues. Germline CDR1 and CDR2: SGHAT and FQNNGV. The trim removed 1 base at V and 1 base at J, leaving 4 bases unmatched. The CDR3 DNA reads TGTGCCAGCAGCTTAGGGGGGACTAGAGGCACAGATACGCAGTATTTT. Its translation: CASSLGGTRGTDTQYF.

The table lists this clone with a count of one. At one of its ends the junction is not consistent with the germline gene, which may arise from a read error. This chain links TRBV28 with TRBJ1-2, with 9 bases lining up with TRBD1. The germline CDR1 and CDR2 sequences are MDHEN and SYDVKM. The CDR3 is 15 amino acids. CDR3 amino acids: CASSLFQVNRGQGYF. CDR3 DNA sequence: TGTGCCAGCAGTTTATTTCAGGTTAACAGGGGGCAGGGCTACTTC.